These 8 T cell receptor beta chains originate from one sample sequenced in a study of blood T cells in healthy people across ages. A second roughly 6 to 12 cycle PCR used barcoded and J-beta primers. TCRdb processed the 5' RACE reads anew with MiXCR; each CDR3 protein has one entry. In the table there are about 640,000 distinct CDR3 sequences, around three fifths of which are singletons. The sample consisted of blood. These receptors were obtained from a man between 60 and 75 years old in good health.

J is TRBJ2-4 and V is TRBV9, with TRBD2 identical over 15 bases. The better agreement between TRBJ2-5 and the DNA end casts doubt on the J call. Germline loops: CDR1 SGDLS, CDR2 YYNGEE. The CDR3 runs to 17 residues. CDR3 amino acids: CASSPGTSGGWGETQYF. The CDR3, as DNA: TGTGCCAGCAGTCCCGGGACTAGCGGGGGGTGGGGAGAGACCCAGTACTTC.

This sequence joins TRBV20-1 and TRBJ2-7; 8 bases are a match to TRBD1. With the DNA end fitting TRBJ2-5 better, the J assignment may be wrong. This CDR3 has 14 residues. In germline, CDR1 is DFQATT, CDR2 SNEGSKA (reference sequence). The CDR3 region has the DNA TGCAGTGCCCGCGGGACAGGAGCTCAAAAGACCCAGTACTTC. Translated: CSARGTGAQKTQYF.

The chain is built from TRBV20-1 and TRBJ2-3; the match to TRBD1 covers 8 bases. Germline assignment: CDR1 DFQATT and CDR2 SNEGSKA (reference sequence). J gave up 9 bases and V 0 bases, and 8 bases lay outside the gene matches. The length of the CDR3 is 14 residues. The chain's CDR3 is CSARDQGAMATQYF. The CDR3 nucleotides are TGCAGTGCTAGAGACCAGGGGGCGATGGCGACGCAGTATTTT.

The chain recombines TRBV20-1 with TRBJ1-4, with TRBD1 matching over 9 bases. V was clipped by 6 bases and J by 4 bases; unmatched bases: 6. CDR3 length: 14 residues. Germline V gives CDR1 DFQATT, CDR2 SNEGSKA (reference sequence). CDR3 sequence (DNA): TGCAGTGCCGTCCCGGGACAGGGTAATGAAAAACTGTTTTTT. Translation gives CSAVPGQGNEKLFF.

The chain combines TRBV6-1 with TRBJ2-7; TRBD1 agrees at 8 bases. This CDR3 is built from 15 residues. Germline assignment: CDR1 MNHNS and CDR2 SASEGT. The ends lost 6 bases at V and 2 bases at J; junction bases unmatched: 9. The DNA of the CDR3 is TGTGCCAGCAGGCTCGGACAGGGCTCCACCTACGAGCAGTACTTC. This gives the protein CASRLGQGSTYEQYF.

The chain is built from TRBV27 and TRBJ1-6; D unclear. The CDR3 is 14 residues long. Germline lookup yields CDR1 MNHEY and CDR2 SMNVEV (reference sequence). The V end was cut by 0 bases, the J end by 13 bases, with 13 bases between. The CDR3 DNA is TGTGCCAGCAGTTTATCCGCCGGTTATTTGCCCCTCCACTTT. Its protein product is CASSLSAGYLPLHF.

This chain uses TRBV12-3 or TRBV12-4 with TRBJ2-5; D might be TRBD1 or TRBD2, each matching 5 bases. This CDR3 region has 14 residues. The germline V and J ends were trimmed by 6 bases and 2 bases, with 13 bases remaining between them. The CDR3 is CASRPGPAQETQYF. Written as DNA, the CDR3 is TGTGCCAGCAGGCCGGGACCCGCTCAAGAGACCCAGTACTTC.

The chain is built from TRBV20-1 and TRBJ2-4; TRBD2 matches 8 bases. The J call may be incorrect, as the DNA end agrees better with TRBJ2-7. The CDR3 spans 13 residues. The germline gives CDR1 DFQATT, CDR2 SNEGSKA (reference sequence). In DNA form, the CDR3 reads TGCAGTGCCCAAGCGGGGGCCTTATACGAGCAGTACTTC. Translated: CSAQAGALYEQYF.